This T cell receptor beta chain was recorded in a study of cytomegalovirus exposure and HLA in healthy donors (dated 2017 in TCRdb). General notes on the study: According to an earlier analysis of a few hundred of the donors, some 180 million T cells yielded 117 million unique TCR beta sequences and around 300 Gb of sequence data. An early release covering just under 650 HLA-typed donors comprised 250 to 350 gigabases of sequencing data and roughly 86 million unique TCR sequences. Of the roughly 410 genotyped donors, 70% to 90% were placed in the genetic ancestry cluster associated with self-reported Caucasian donors. The study was designed to test whether signatures of past pathogen exposure could be identified by cataloging public T cell receptors. The T cell repertoires of about 700 subjects were profiled by immunosequencing and related to cytomegalovirus serostatus. Besides the first cohort of roughly 660 subjects, a separate validation cohort made up of 120 different subjects was used. To predict cytomegalovirus infection status, the study combined high-throughput TCR immunosequencing, statistical association of individual TCRs with disease status, and machine learning. A later analysis re-examined previously published TCR beta repertoires from more than 650 donors and added high-resolution HLA genotyping to investigate patterns of TCR occurrence. The later analysis used no new phenotypic data to find candidate immune exposures, relying instead on TCR beta sequences and their occurrence across donors. An earlier analysis of around 540 of the donors applied high-throughput TCR beta sequencing to assess whether each TCR beta V gene segment acted as functional or pseudogenic. Alongside the repertoire data, information on donor age, sex, ethnicity and CMV serostatus was compiled. In a later genetic analysis, genome-wide SNP genotypes for about 65% of the 666 donors were used, and that subset was treated as a discovery cohort. Every discovery cohort repertoire had been produced on one sequencing platform. Both class I and class II loci were covered by HLA typing, at four-digit resolution. The number of donors typed differed by locus, with roughly 620-630 for A, B, C, DRB1 and DQB1, 522 for DQA1, over 600 for DPA1, and roughly 450 for DPB1. A few DR-DQ haplotypes were treated as single units for association and clustering because of strong linkage in the cohort. Among some 410 genotyped donors of the cohort, an average of approximately 240,000 unique TCR beta nucleotide sequences was sequenced per donor, of which approximately 19% were non-productive.

Receptor amplification or capture employed the immunoSEQ multiplex PCR assay. The multiplex PCR relied on a mix of 60 forward primers for TCR Vbeta segments and 13 reverse primers for TCR Jbeta segments. A multiplex PCR assay on genomic DNA amplified the CDR3 region of rearranged TCR beta genes. The amplified TCR beta libraries were sequenced on the Illumina HiSeq System as 87-base-pair reads. In the original analysis: In a later analysis, around 80 million unique TCR beta chains were counted across the 690 or so repertoires, and some 10 million of these chains were shared by at least two donors. A nearest-neighbor algorithm error-corrected the raw reads and collapsed the reads into unique sequences, merging closely related sequences to remove PCR and sequencing errors. To assign V, D and J gene segments, CDR3 sequences were aligned to IMGT reference sequences. For a sequence to be retained, at least a six-nucleotide match to both a V gene segment and a J gene segment was required. A rearrangement was called productive if the CDR3 had no stop codons and remained in frame with V and J, and every other rearrangement was called non-productive. CDR3 was defined by IMGT convention, running from the second conserved V-encoded cysteine to the conserved J-encoded phenylalanine. In an earlier analysis of around 570 of the donors, sequences lacking an unambiguous match to a single V gene segment were excluded. In an earlier analysis of approximately 550 of the donors, V segments were called functional above 56.7% productive rearrangements and were called segregating when the between-donor standard deviation exceeded 5%. A statistical classification framework was built for diagnosing cytomegalovirus status from the catalog of TCR beta chain sequences. In a later analysis, TCR nucleotide sequences were compared against IMGT/GENE-DB human TR gene sequences so that V and J genes could be assigned. In a later analysis, CDR3 sequences and most-parsimonious VDJ recombination scenarios were assigned using the TCRdist pipeline. In a later analysis, each TCR beta chain was defined by its CDR3 amino acid sequence together with its V-gene family, and reads lacking a unique V-gene family were excluded. In a later analysis, approximately 640 highly shared, low-generation-probability nucleotide sequences were removed to address suspected cross-contamination and a sequencing artifact. For each public chain, a later analysis derived a clonal expansion index from normalized ranks of inferred template counts within each repertoire. A later analysis computed generation probabilities with a VDJ recombination model fitted to out-of-frame rearrangements, and checked the results against IGoR. A later analysis scored TCR-TCR, TCR-HLA and TCR-CMV co-occurrence with hypergeometric tests, applying a repertoire-size bias correction to TCR pairs. A later analysis estimated false discovery rates by permuting HLA or CMV assignments 20 times. In a later analysis, co-occurring TCRs were grouped using DBSCAN, with TCRdist sequence similarity added in when clustering inside HLA-allele-positive subsets. Co-occurrence clustering excluded repertoires with fewer than 30,000 or more than 120,000 public chains, plus five with anomalous nucleotide sharing. Imported from immuneACCESS, the table was reduced by TCRdb to in-frame sequences with V and J called. These copies leave out some clones; in studies compared against another copy, an unresolved V gene accounts for under half, and the cause of the remainder is not known. V and J calls plus clone size are reproduced from that table; the DNA served to infer D and trimming. The sample table lists 140,000 or so clones, around 80% of them with a count of one. Roughly 4% of the sample is taken by the ten largest.

The V end gives up 1 base and the J end 4 bases, leaving 8 bases in the junction not matched to a gene. CDR1 and CDR2 are read off the germline V gene (reference sequence) as LNHDA and SQIVND. Counted from cysteine to phenylalanine, this CDR3 has 16 amino acids. This entry keeps only the CDR3 DNA: 48 bases, framed from base 1. Regarding this clone: The antigen it binds to is not known. Per-base quality was not reported, and no clone a single base away is much larger than it.

Overall results and qualifications from the work: In a later analysis, TCR association rates were found to vary across HLA loci, with the most associated TCRs seen for DRB1 alleles and the fewest for HLA-C alleles. Specific HLA alleles were associated with over 15,000 TCR beta sequences at a false discovery rate of 0.05 in a later analysis. The study gave a list of roughly 150 TCR beta chains associated with cytomegalovirus. Linkage disequilibrium might explain the correlated functional status among segregating V segments, but an unknown experimental factor could not be ruled out. A group of highly shared sequence variants was considered likely to be a technical artifact of the sequencing pipeline. Compared with equally common non-associated chains, HLA-associated TCR beta chains in a later analysis were more clonally expanded and had lower generation probabilities. According to the authors, the approach could potentially be generalized to other disease states and immunological phenotypes. The classifier was reported to diagnose cytomegalovirus status with high specificity and sensitivity in both the original and validation cohorts. Most CMV-associated TCR beta chains appeared to be HLA-restricted in a later analysis, and the HLA associations seemed to be driven largely by CMV exposure. When HLA alleles, especially DR and DQ, strongly co-occurred, TCR associations were difficult to assign to individual alleles. Some IMGT-functional V segments, including TRBV6-2 and TRBV6-3, could not be told apart with the 87-base-pair reads, so those segments were excluded. This cohort had only TCR beta chains sequenced, and the lack of alpha or paired-chain data limited which features could be detected. Because HLA typing was unavailable for some donors at each locus, only the typed subset was used in association tests. Roughly uniform sequencing depth across donors was assumed in presence/absence analyses, although this assumption may not hold. Several of the top co-occurrence clusters appeared to be linked to parvovirus B19, influenza, CMV and Epstein-Barr virus, according to a later analysis. In vitro tests confirmed that a few of the cytomegalovirus-associated TCR beta chains recognize cytomegalovirus antigens. Immune exposure information for the cohort was limited to CMV serostatus. A later genetic analysis associated a missense DCLRE1C variant with V-gene and J-gene trimming of TCR beta chains, and an independent cohort replicated the association. Most TCR sequences were seen in very few donors, while some public TCRs were found in many individuals. In an earlier analysis of approximately 590 of the donors, most TCR beta V segments appeared in productive rearrangements about 87% or about 30% of the time, broadly matching IMGT annotations. Because counts were too low, 15 to 20 rarely observed V segments, including chromosome 9 orphons, were excluded from the earlier analysis of 587 of the donors. A further reported finding was that TCR beta sequences accurately predicted the HLA-A and HLA-B alleles for most subjects in the first cohort. Compared with the 666-donor mean, donors in an Asian-associated ancestry cluster had fewer N-insertions in productive TCRs, according to a later genetic analysis.

The cohort consisted of some 670 healthy bone marrow donors. Cohort members were all nominally healthy when sampled, although unrecorded immune exposures were likely present. The donor tested CMV seropositive and was one of the 289 seropositive cohort members. A peripheral blood sample was provided by each donor, and peripheral blood mononuclear cells were used for TCR beta sequencing. The Qiagen DNeasy Blood Extraction Kit was used to extract genomic DNA from the blood cell samples. Sequences were obtained from PBMCs. The chain couples TRBV19 to TRBJ2-7, and TRBD1 aligns with 9 junction nucleotides. The receptor was isolated from a woman in her thirties or forties in good health and CMV-seropositive. In nucleotide form, the sequence is TGTGCCAGTAGTATAGCCAGGGACAGGGTAAGGTACGAGCAGTACTTC. This codes for CASSIARDRVRYEQYF.